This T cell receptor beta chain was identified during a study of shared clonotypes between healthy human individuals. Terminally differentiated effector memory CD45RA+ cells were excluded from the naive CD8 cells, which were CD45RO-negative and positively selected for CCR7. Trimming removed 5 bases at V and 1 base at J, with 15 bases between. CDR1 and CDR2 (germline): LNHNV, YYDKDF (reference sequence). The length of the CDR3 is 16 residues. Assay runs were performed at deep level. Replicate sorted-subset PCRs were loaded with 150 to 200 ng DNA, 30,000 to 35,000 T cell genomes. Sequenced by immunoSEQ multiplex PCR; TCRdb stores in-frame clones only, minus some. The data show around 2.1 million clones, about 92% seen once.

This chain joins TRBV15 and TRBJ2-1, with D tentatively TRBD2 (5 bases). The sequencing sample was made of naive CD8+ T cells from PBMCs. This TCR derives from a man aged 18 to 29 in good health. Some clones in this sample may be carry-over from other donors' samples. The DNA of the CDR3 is TGTGCCACCAGCTCTTTAGCGTACCCTTCCTACAATGAGCAGTTCTTC. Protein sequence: CATSSLAYPSYNEQFF.